The 5 T cell receptor beta chains in this list originate from one sample, sequenced in a study of blood T cell repertoires in COVID-19. The method was immunoSEQ multiplex PCR; TCRdb's version includes in-frame clones alone and lacks a portion of them. The data hold 130,000 to 150,000 clones, with less than 85% observed a single time. The sample consisted of peripheral blood. The receptors come from an elderly woman in a cohort sampled during active or convalescent COVID-19.

This sequence joins TRBV6-2 or TRBV6-3 and TRBJ1-1, with D unresolved. Per germline, CDR1 MNHEY and CDR2 SVGEGT. V was cut by 2 bases and J by 7 bases, with 11 bases left in between. This CDR3 spans 13 amino acids. The CDR3 sequence is CASSYRGGGEAFF. The CDR3 DNA is TGTGCCAGCAGTTACCGCGGAGGAGGTGAAGCTTTCTTT.

The CDR3 here is CASSDFGVDDTEAFF. In DNA form, the CDR3 reads TGTGCCAGCAGTGATTTCGGGGTTGACGACACTGAAGCTTTCTTT. The chain is built from TRBV2 and TRBJ1-1; no reliable D call. Trimming shortened V by 3 bases and J by 3 bases, and 14 bases separated the two germline ends. The V gene's germline CDR1 is SNHLY and CDR2 FYNNEI. CDR3 length equals 15 residues.

This chain joins TRBV19 and TRBJ1-4; 7 bases align to TRBD1. The CDR3 is 15 amino acids. The J segment lost 1 base and the V segment lost 6 bases, leaving 5 bases of the junction unmatched. CDR1 and CDR2 (germline): LNHDA, SQIVND (reference sequence). The CDR3 bases are TGTGCCAGTAGCCCAAGGGGGCGAACTAATGAAAAACTGTTTTTT. Protein: CASSPRGRTNEKLFF.

The genes are TRBV4-1 and TRBJ2-3, with 10 bases lining up with TRBD2. The CDR3 extends over 16 amino acids. The V gene end was trimmed by 0 bases and the J gene end by 3 bases; junction bases not matched to a gene: 3. CDR1 MGHRA and CDR2 YSYEKL come from the germline V gene. The CDR3 DNA reads TGCGCCAGCAGCCAAGAAGCGGGGGGGATGACAGATACGCAGTATTTT. As protein: CASSQEAGGMTDTQYF.

The rearrangement joins TRBV11-2 to TRBJ1-2, with D possibly matching TRBD1 (6 bases). Per germline, CDR1 SGHAT and CDR2 FQNNGV. Trimming cost V 5 bases and J 6 bases, with 13 bases left between them. The CDR3 covers 13 residues. CDR3 protein: CASSPRGANGYTF. The CDR3 DNA follows: TGTGCCAGCAGCCCACGGGGGGCGAATGGCTACACCTTC.